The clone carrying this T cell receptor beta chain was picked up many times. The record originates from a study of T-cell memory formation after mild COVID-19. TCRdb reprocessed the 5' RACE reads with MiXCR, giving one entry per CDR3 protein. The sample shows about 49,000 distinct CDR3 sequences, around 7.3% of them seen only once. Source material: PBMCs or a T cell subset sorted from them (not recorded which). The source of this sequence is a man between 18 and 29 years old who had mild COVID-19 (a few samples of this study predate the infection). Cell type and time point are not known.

The CDR3 DNA reads TGTGCCAGCAGTGACCCGCGGACAGGGGGCTCAACTGAAGCTTTCTTT. It translates to CASSDPRTGGSTEAFF. The rearrangement links TRBV12-3 or TRBV12-4 to TRBJ1-1; 11 bases match TRBD1. Trimming took 5 bases from V and 5 from J; bases not matched to a gene: 10. The CDR3 sequence is 16 residues long.